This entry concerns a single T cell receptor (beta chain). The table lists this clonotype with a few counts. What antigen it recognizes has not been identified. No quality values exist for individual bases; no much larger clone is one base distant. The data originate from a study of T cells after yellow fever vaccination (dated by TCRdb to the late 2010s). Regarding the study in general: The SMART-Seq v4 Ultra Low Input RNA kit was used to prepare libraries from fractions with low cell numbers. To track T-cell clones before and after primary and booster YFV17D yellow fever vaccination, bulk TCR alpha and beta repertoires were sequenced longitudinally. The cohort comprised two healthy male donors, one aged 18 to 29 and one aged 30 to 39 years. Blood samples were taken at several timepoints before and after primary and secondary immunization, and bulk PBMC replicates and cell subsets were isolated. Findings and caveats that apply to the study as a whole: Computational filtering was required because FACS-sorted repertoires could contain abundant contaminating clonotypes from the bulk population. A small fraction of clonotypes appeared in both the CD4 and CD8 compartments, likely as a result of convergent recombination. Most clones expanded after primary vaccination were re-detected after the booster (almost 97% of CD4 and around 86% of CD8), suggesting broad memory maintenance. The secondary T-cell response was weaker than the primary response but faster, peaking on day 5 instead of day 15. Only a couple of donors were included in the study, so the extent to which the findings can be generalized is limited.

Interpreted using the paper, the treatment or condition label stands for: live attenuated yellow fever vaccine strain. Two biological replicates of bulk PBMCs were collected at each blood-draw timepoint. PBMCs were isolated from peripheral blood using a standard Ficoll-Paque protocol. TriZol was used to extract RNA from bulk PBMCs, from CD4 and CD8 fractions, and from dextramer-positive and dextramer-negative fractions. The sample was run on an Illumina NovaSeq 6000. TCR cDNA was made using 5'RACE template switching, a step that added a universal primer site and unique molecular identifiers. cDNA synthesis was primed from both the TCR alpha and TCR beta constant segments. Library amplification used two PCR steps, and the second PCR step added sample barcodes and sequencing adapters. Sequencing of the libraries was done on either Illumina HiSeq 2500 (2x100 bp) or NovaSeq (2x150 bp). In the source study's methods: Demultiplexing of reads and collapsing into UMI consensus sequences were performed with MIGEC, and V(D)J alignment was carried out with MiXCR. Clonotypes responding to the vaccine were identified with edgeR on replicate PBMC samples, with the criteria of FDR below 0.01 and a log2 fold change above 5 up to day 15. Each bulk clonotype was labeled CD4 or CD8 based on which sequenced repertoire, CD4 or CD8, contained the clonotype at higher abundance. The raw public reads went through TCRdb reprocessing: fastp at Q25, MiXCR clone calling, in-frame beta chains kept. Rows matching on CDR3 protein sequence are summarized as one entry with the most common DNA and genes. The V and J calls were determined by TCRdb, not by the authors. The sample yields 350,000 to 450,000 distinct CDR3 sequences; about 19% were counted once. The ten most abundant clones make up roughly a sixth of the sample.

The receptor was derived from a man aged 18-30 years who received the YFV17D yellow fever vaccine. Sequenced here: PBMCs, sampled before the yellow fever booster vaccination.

CDR3 region: CASSPDSKPQHF. The DNA sequence reads TGTGCCAGCAGTCCGGATTCGAAACCCCAGCATTTT. The sequence is built from TRBV6-2 or TRBV6-3 and TRBJ1-5; the D gene lacks a confident call. The germline V gene encodes CDR1 MNHEY and CDR2 SVGEGT. V loses 5 bases, J loses 10 bases, and the germline ends lie 12 bases apart. Taken from cysteine to phenylalanine, the CDR3 has 12 residues. Here the CDR3 DNA is all that survives: 36 bases in frame from base 1.